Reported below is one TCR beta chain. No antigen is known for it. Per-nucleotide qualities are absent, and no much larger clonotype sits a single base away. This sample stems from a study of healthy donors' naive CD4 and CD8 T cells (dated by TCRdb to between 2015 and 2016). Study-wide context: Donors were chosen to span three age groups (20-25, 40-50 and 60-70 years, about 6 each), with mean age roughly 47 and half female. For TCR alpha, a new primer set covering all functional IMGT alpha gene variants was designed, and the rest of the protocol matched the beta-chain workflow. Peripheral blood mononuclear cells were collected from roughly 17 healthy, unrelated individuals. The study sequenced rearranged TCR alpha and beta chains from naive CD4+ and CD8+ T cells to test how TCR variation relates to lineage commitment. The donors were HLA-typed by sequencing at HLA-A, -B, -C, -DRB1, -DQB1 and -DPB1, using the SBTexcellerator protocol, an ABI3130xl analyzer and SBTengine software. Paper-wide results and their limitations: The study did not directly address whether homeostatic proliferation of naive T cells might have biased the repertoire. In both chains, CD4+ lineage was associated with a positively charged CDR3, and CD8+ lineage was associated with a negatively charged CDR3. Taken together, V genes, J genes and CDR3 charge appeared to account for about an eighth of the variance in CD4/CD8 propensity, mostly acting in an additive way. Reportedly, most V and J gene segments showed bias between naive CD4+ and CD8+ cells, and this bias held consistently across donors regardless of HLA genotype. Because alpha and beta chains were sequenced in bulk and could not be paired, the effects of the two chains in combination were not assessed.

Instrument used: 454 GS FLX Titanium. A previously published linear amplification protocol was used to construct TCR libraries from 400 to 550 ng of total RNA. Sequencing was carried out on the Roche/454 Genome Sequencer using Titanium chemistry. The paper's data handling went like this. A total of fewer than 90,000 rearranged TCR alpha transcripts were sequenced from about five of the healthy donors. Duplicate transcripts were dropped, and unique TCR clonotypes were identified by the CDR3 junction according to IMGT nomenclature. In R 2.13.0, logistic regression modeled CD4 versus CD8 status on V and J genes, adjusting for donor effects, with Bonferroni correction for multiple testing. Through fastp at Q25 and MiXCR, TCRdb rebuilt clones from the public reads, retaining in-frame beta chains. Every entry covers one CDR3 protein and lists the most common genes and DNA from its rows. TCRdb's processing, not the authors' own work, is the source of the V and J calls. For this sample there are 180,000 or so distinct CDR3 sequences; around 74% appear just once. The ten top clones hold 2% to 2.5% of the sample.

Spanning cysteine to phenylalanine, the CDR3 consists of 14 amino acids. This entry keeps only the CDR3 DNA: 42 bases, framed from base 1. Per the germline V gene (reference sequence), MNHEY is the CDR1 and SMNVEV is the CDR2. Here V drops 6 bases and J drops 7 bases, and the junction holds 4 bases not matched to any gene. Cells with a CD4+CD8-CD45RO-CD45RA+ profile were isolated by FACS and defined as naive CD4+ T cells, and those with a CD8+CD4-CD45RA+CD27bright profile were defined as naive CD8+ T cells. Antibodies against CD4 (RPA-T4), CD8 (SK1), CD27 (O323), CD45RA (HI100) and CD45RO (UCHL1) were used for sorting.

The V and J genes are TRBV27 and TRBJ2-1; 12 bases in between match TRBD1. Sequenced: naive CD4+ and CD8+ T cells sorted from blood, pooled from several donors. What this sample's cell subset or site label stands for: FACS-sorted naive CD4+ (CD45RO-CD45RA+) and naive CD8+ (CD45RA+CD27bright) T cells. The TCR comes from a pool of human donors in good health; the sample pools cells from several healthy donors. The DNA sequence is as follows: TGTGCCAGCAGGACGGGACAGGGGGCTAATGAGCAGTTCTTC. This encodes CASRTGQGANEQFF.